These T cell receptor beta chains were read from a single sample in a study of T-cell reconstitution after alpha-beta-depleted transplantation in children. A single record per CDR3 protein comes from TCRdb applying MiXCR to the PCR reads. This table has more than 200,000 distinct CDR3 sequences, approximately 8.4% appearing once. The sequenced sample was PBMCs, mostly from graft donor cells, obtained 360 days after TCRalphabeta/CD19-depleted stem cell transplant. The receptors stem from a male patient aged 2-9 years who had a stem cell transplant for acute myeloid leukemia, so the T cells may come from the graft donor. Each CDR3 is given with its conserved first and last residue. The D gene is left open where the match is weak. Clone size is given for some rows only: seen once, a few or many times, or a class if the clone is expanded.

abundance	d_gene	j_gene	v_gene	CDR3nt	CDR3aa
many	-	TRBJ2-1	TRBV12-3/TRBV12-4	TGTGCCAGCAGTCTGTCTGACCGGGAGTACGATGAGCAGTTCTTC	CASSLSDREYDEQFF
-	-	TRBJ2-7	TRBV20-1	TGCAGTGCAGCCGTCTCCCAAGTGACGGGAGAGCAGTACTTC	CSAAVSQVTGEQYF
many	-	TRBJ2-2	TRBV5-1	TGCGCCAGCAGCGCGCAGACAGTGAACACCGGGGAGCTGTTTTTT	CASSAQTVNTGELFF
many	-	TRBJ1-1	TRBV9	TGTGCCAGCAGCGTAGAGGGGGGTACTGAAGCTTTCTTT	CASSVEGGTEAFF
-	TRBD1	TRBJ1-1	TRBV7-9	TGTGCCAGCAGCTCGAGGACAGGTTTGAACACTGAAGCTTTCTTT	CASSSRTGLNTEAFF
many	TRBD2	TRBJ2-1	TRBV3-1	TGTGCCAGCAGCCATCTAGCGGGCCGCCCAAATGAGCAGTTCTTC	CASSHLAGRPNEQFF
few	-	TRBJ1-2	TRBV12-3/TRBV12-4	TGTGCCAGCAGTTTAGACGGCCAGGGCGGGGGCTACACCTTC	CASSLDGQGGGYTF
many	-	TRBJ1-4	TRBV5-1	TGCGCCAGCAGCTCGGACAGCAAAAATGAAAAACTGTTTTTT	CASSSDSKNEKLFF
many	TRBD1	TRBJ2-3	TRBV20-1	TGCAGTGCTAGGGCCAGGGGGCGACTTGGCACAGATACGCAGTATTTT	CSARARGRLGTDTQYF
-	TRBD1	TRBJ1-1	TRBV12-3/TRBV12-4	TGTGCCAGCAGTGGAGGGGGCAGCTTGAACACTGAAGCTTTCTTT	CASSGGGSLNTEAFF
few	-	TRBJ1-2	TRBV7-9	TGTGCCAGCAGCTCCCGGGGGCAGGAGGGCTACACCTTC	CASSSRGQEGYTF
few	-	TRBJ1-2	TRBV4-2	TGTGCCAGCAGCCAAGAAACAGGGAACTATGGCTACACCTTC	CASSQETGNYGYTF
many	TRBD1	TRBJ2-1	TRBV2	TGTGCCAGCCGCCCGGGACAGGGATACAATGAGCAGTTCTTC	CASRPGQGYNEQFF
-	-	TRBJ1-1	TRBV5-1	TGCGCCAGCAGCTTGTTCCTATTGAACACTGAAGCTTTCTTT	CASSLFLLNTEAFF
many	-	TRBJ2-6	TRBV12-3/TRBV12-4	TGTGCCAGCAGTTTTCGGTTATCTGGGGCCAACGTCCTGACTTTC	CASSFRLSGANVLTF
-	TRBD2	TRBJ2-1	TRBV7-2	TGTGCCAGCAGCCCCATAGCGGGGGGGCCGCATGAGCAGTTCTTC	CASSPIAGGPHEQFF
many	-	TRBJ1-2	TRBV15	TGTGCCACCAGCCGAGACAGTAACTATGGCTACACCTTC	CATSRDSNYGYTF
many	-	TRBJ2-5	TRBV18	TGTGCCAGCTCACCACCAGGCCAAGAGACCCAGTACTTC	CASSPPGQETQYF
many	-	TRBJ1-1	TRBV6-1	TGTGCCAGCAGTGAAATCGGGGAGGGGACTGAAGCTTTCTTT	CASSEIGEGTEAFF
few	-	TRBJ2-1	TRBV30	TGTGCCTGGAGTGTGCGGGCTAGAGGCAATGAGCAGTTCTTC	CAWSVRARGNEQFF
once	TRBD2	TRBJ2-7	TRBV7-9	TGTGCCAGCAGCTTAGAAAGCGGGACGTACGAGCAGTACTTC	CASSLESGTYEQYF
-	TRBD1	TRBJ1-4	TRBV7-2	TGTGCCAGCAGCCCTAGGGGGACAGTTGCAACTAATGAAAAACTGTTTTTT	CASSPRGTVATNEKLFF
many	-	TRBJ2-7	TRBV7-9	TGTGCCAGCAGCTTAGCCTATGCCTACGAGCAGTACTTC	CASSLAYAYEQYF
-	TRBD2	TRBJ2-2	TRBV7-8	TGTGCCAGCAGCTCTAGCGGAGCGAACACCGGGGAGCTGTTTTTT	CASSSSGANTGELFF
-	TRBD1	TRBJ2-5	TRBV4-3	TGCGCCAGCAGCGGACGACAGGGAGATGAGACCCAGTACTTC	CASSGRQGDETQYF
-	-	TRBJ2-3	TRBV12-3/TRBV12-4	TGTGCCAGCAGTTTATTTGGGGGGGGGCCACTGACAGATACGCAGTATTTT	CASSLFGGGPLTDTQYF
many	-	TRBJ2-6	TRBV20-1	TGCAGTGCTAGAGTTGGCGGCGGGACGAGAGGGACTTCTGGGGCCAACGTCCTGACTTTC	CSARVGGGTRGTSGANVLTF
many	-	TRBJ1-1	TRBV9	TGTGCCAGCAGCGTAGAGGGGGACACCCGGAGAGCTTTCTTT	CASSVEGDTRRAFF
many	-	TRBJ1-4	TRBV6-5	TGTGCCAGCAGACCCCCATTGACAGGACGAGGGGAAAAACTGTTTTTT	CASRPPLTGRGEKLFF
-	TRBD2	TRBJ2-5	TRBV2	TGTGCCAGCAGTTTTACTAGCGGGAGTGGAGAGACCCAGTACTTC	CASSFTSGSGETQYF
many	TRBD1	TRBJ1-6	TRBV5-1	TGCGCCAGCAGCTCCGGACAGGGAGTTTCACCCCTCCACTTT	CASSSGQGVSPLHF
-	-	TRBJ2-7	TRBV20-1	TGCAGTGCTAGAGTTGGAGACGAGCAGTACTTC	CSARVGDEQYF
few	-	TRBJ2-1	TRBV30	TGTGCCTGGAGTGTACAGGTTTACAATGAGCAGTTCTTC	CAWSVQVYNEQFF
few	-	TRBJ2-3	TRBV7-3	TGTGCCAGCAGCTTAGAGGCGGGATACTACACAGATACGCAGTATTTT	CASSLEAGYYTDTQYF
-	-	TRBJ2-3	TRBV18	TGTGCCAGCTCACCACCGGGGCTGTTAGATACGCAGTATTTT	CASSPPGLLDTQYF
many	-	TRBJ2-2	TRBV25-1	TGTGCCAGCAGTGGGGCCAGAGCCGGGGAGCTGTTTTTT	CASSGARAGELFF
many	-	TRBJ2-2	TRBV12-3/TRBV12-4	TGTGCCAGCAGTTTGTCCCCTCTGGGGACGAACACCGGGGAGCTGTTTTTT	CASSLSPLGTNTGELFF
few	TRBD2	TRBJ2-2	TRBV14	TGTGCCAGCAGCCAAGTTGGCCCGCGGGGGTGGAACGGGGAGCTGTTTTTT	CASSQVGPRGWNGELFF
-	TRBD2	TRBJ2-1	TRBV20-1	TGCAGTGCCCCCCGGGGGGGCTATATCTACAATGAGCAGTTCTTC	CSAPRGGYIYNEQFF
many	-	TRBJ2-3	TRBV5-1	TGCGCCAGCAGCTTGTCCGGGGGAGACGATACGCAGTATTTT	CASSLSGGDDTQYF
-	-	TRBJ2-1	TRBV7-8	TGTGCCAGCAGCTTTCTGGGGCTAGCTCTGTTCTTC	CASSFLGLALFF
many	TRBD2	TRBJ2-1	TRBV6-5	TGTGCCAGCAGTCCCCACGGACTAGCTCCAGGAGATGAGCAGTTCTTC	CASSPHGLAPGDEQFF
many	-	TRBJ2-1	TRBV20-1	TGCAGTGCTAGAGTTGTTAATGAGCAGTTCTTC	CSARVVNEQFF
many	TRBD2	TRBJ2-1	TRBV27	TGTGCCAGCAGTCTCGCGAGCGGGGCTCACCGGAGGAATGAGCAGTTCTTC	CASSLASGAHRRNEQFF
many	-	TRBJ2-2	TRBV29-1	TGCAGCGTTGTACCCCCGACCGGGGAGCTGTTTTTT	CSVVPPTGELFF
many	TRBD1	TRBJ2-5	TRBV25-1	TGTGCCAGCAGTGAATCGGGACAGGGATCAGAAGAGACCCAGTACTTC	CASSESGQGSEETQYF
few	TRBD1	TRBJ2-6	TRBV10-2	TGCGCCAGCAGTGGACAGGGAAAAAGCTCTGGGGCCAACGTCCTGACTTTC	CASSGQGKSSGANVLTF
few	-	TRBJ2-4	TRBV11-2	TGTGCCAGCAGCTTTGGCTGGGACATTCAGTACTTC	CASSFGWDIQYF
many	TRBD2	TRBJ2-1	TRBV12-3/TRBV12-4	TGTGCCAGCAGATCGGGACTAGCGACAGTGAATGAGCAGTTCTTC	CASRSGLATVNEQFF
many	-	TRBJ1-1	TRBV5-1	TGCGCCAGCAGCTTGGCTATGCGACAGAGCGAAGCTTTCTTT	CASSLAMRQSEAFF
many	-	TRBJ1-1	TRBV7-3	TGTGCCAGCAGCTCGACAGCGGGCACTGAAGCTTTCTTT	CASSSTAGTEAFF
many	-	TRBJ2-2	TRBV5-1	TGCGCCAGCAGCCCATTCGACACCGGGGAGCTGTTTTTT	CASSPFDTGELFF